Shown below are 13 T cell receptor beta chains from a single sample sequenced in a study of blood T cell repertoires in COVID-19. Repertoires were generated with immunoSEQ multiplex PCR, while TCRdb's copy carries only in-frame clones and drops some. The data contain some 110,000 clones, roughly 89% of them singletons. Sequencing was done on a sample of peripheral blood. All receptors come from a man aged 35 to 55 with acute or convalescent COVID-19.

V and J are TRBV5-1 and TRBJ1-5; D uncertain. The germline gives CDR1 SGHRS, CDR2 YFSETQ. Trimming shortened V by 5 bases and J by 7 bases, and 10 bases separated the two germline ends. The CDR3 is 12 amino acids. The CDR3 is CASSEDGQPQHF. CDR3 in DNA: TGCGCCAGCAGTGAGGATGGGCAGCCCCAGCATTTT.

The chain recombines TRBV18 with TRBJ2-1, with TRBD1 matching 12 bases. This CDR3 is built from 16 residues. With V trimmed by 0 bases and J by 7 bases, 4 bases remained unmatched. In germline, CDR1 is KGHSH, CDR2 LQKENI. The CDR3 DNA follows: TGTGCCAGCTCACCACCGGGGACAGGGGGCTGGAATGAGCAGTTCTTC. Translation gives CASSPPGTGGWNEQFF.

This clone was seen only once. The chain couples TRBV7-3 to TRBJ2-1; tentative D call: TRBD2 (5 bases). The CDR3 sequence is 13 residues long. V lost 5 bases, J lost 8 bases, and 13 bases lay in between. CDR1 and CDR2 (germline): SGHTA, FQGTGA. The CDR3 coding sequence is TGTGCCAGCAGCCCACCACCCGGGGATGAGCAGTTCTTC. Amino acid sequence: CASSPPPGDEQFF.

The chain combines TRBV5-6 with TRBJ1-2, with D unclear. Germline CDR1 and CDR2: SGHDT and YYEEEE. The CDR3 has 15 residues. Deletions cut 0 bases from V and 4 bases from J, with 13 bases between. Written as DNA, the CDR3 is TGTGCCAGCAGCTTGGTTGCCTATAATATCTATGGCTACACCTTC. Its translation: CASSLVAYNIYGYTF.

Here the CDR3 DNA reads TGTGCCAGCAGTTACCCGGGACAGGGTGGCAATCAGCCCCAGCATTTT. It translates to CASSYPGQGGNQPQHF. The V gene is TRBV6-5, the J gene TRBJ1-5; 9 nucleotides match TRBD1. CDR1 is MNHEY and CDR2 is SVGAGI in the germline V gene. With 2 bases clipped from V and 2 bases from J, the junction kept 4 bases outside the gene matches. There are 16 residues in the CDR3.

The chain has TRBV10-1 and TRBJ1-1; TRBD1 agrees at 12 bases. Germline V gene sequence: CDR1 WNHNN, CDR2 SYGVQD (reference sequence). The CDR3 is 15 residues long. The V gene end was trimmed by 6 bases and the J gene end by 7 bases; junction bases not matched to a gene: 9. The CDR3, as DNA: TGCGCCAGCAGCTCCGGGACAGGGGGCCACGATGAAGCTTTCTTT. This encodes CASSSGTGGHDEAFF.

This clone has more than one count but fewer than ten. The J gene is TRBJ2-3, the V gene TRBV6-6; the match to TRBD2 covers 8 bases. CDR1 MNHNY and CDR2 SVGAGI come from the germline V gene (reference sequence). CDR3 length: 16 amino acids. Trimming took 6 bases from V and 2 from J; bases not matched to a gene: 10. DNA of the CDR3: TGTGCCAGCAGGTACATAGCGGGACGCCTCACAGATACGCAGTATTTT. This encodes CASRYIAGRLTDTQYF.

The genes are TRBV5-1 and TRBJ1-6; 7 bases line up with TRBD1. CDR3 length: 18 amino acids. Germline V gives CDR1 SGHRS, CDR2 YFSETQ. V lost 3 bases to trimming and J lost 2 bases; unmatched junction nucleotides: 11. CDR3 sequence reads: CASSYDTGVLAYNSPLHF. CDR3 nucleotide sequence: TGCGCCAGCAGCTATGACACAGGGGTTCTGGCCTATAATTCACCCCTCCACTTT.

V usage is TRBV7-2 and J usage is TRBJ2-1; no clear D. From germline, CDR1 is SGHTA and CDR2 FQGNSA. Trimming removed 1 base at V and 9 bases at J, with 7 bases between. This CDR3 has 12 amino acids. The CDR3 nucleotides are TGTGCCAGCAGCTTAGGAGTCGGTGAGCAGTTCTTC. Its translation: CASSLGVGEQFF.

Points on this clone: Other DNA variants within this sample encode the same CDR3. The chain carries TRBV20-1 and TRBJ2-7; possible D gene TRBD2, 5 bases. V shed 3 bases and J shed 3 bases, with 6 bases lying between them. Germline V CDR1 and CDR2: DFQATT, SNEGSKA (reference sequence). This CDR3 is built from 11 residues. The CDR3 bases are TGCAGTGCTAGTGGAGGCTACGAGCAGTACTTC. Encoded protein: CSASGGYEQYF.

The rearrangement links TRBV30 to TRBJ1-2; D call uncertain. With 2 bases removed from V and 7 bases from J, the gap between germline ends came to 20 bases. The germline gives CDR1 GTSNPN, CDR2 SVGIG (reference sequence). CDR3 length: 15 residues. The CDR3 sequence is CAWSIRARTDSGYTF. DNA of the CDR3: TGTGCCTGGAGTATCCGGGCCCGGACGGACTCTGGCTACACCTTC. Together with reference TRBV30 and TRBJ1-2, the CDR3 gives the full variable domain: SQTIHQWPATLVQPVGSPLSLECTVEGTSNPNLYWYRQAAGRGLQLLFYSVGIGQISSEVPQNLSASRPQDRQFILSSKKLLLSDSGFYLCAWSIRARTDSGYTFGSGTRLTVV.

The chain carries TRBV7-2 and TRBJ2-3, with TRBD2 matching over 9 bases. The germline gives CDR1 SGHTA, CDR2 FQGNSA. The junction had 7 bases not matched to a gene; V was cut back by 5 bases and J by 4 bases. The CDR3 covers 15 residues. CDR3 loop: CASSNSGGQADTQYF. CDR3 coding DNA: TGTGCCAGCAGCAATAGCGGGGGTCAAGCAGATACGCAGTATTTT.

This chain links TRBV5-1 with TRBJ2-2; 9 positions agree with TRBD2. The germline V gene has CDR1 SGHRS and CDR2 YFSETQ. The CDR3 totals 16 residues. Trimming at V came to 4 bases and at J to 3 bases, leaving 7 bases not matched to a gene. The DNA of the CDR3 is TGCGCCAGCAGCCCCCGTTCTAGCGGGGACACCGGGGAGCTGTTTTTT. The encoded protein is CASSPRSSGDTGELFF.